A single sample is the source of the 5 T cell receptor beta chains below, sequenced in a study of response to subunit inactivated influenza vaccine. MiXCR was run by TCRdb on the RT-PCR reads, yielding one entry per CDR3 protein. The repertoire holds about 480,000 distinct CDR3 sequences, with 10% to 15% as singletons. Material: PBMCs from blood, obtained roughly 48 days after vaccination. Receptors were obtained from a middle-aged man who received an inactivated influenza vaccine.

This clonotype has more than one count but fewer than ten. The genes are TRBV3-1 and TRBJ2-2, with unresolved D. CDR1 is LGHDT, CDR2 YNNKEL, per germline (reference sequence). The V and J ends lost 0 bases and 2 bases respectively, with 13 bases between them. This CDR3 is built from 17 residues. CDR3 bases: TGTGCCAGCAGCCAAGATCAGCCCCCAGGAAACACCGGGGAGCTGTTTTTT. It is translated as CASSQDQPPGNTGELFF. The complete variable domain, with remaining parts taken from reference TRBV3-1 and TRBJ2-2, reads DTAVSQTPKYLVTQMGNDKSIKCEQNLGHDTMYWYKQDSKKFLKIMFSYNNKELIINETVPNRFSPKSPDKAHLNLHINSLELGDSAVYFCASSQDQPPGNTGELFFGEGSRLTVL.

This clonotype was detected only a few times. The CDR3 DNA follows: TGTGCCAGCAGCCAACGGGACAGAAGCTACGAGCAGTACTTC. As protein: CASSQRDRSYEQYF. The chain has TRBV7-9 and TRBJ2-7; 7 bases match TRBD1. V lost 5 bases to trimming and J lost 3 bases; unmatched junction nucleotides: 7. The CDR3 is 14 amino acids. Per germline, CDR1 SEHNR and CDR2 FQNEAQ (reference sequence).

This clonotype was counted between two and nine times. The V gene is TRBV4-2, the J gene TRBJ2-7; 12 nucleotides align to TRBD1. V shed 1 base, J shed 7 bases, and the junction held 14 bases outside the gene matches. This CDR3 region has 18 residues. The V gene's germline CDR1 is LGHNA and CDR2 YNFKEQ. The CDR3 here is CASSQAAESGQGAWEQYF. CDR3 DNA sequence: TGTGCCAGCAGCCAAGCAGCCGAATCGGGACAGGGGGCTTGGGAGCAGTACTTC.

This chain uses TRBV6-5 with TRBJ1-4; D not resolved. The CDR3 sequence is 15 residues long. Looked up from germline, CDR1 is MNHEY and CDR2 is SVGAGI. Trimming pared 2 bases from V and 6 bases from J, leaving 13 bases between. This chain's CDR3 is CASSYLPDGDEKLFF. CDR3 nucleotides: TGTGCCAGCAGTTACCTCCCGGACGGGGATGAAAAACTGTTTTTT.

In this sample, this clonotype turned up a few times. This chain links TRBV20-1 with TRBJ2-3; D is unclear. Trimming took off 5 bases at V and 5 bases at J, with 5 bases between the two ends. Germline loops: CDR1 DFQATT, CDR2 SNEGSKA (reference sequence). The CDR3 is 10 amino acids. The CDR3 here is CSAPLDTQYF. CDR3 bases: TGCAGTGCTCCGTTAGATACGCAGTATTTT.